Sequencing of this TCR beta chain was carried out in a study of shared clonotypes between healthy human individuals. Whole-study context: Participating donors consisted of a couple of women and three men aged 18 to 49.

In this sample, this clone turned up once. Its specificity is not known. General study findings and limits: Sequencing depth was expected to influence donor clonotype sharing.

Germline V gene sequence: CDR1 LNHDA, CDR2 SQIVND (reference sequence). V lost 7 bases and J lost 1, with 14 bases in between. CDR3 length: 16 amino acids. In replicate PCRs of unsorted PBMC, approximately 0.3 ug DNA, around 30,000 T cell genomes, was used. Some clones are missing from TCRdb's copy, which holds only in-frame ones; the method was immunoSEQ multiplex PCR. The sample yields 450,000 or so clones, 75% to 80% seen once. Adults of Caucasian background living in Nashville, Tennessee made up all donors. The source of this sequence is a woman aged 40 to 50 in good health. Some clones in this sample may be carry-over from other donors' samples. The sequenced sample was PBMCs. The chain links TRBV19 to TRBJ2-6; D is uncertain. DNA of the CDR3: TGTGCCAGTACCGGCCAGGTGCGTTCTGGGGCCAACGTCCTGACTTTC. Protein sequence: CASTGQVRSGANVLTF.